This T cell receptor (beta chain) was sequenced in a study of early T cells in non-severe SARS-CoV-2 infection. The germline CDR1 and CDR2 sequences are KGHDR and SFDVKD. The CDR3 spans 14 residues. J gave up 3 bases and V 4 bases, and 2 bases lay outside the gene matches. TCRdb called the 5' RACE reads again in MiXCR, with one record for every CDR3 protein. The table lists 80,000 or so distinct CDR3 sequences, about 11% of them singletons, with about 12% in the top ten. This clonotype was observed at least ten times. This clonotype originated in an adult who was a healthcare worker with PCR-confirmed SARS-CoV-2 infection or an uninfected control (not recorded which). V usage is TRBV24-1 and J usage is TRBJ1-5, with TRBD1 identical over 7 bases. Sequences were derived from whole blood, sampled at baseline. In nucleotides, the CDR3 is TGTGCCACCAGTGAAGGGACAGTCAATCAGCCCCAGCATTTT. Encoded protein: CATSEGTVNQPQHF.